This record concerns one TCR beta chain sequence. The data belong to a study of blood T cell repertoires in COVID-19. Germline loops: CDR1 LGHNA, CDR2 YNFKEQ. The V gene end was trimmed by 4 bases and the J gene end by 8 bases; junction bases not matched to a gene: 4. The CDR3 length is 13 residues. Measured with immunoSEQ multiplex PCR; TCRdb has only the in-frame clones, and not every one. The repertoire holds some 320,000 clones, with around 92% as singletons. The sequenced sample consisted of PBMCs or T cells enriched from blood (not recorded which). The origin of this receptor is a woman in her forties or fifties who had been exposed to COVID-19. This chain links TRBV4-2 with TRBJ2-2, with TRBD1 identical over 7 bases. The CDR3 DNA sequence: TGTGCCAGCAGCCCTGGACAGGTTGGGGAGCTGTTTTTT. Amino acid sequence: CASSPGQVGELFF.